This T cell receptor beta chain was found in a study of T-cell reconstitution after alpha-beta-depleted transplantation in children. V gave up 1 base and J gave up 6 bases, with 18 bases separating them. CDR1 LGHNA and CDR2 YNFKEQ come from the germline V gene. The CDR3 extends over 16 amino acids. Unique molecular identifiers were used in preparing the TCRbeta library. TCRdb redid the calling of the PCR reads with MiXCR, one entry per CDR3 protein. This table has about 420,000 distinct CDR3 sequences, about 11% appearing once. This rearrangement joins TRBV4-2 to TRBJ1-1; no clear D. The sequences come from PBMCs from the stem cell graft donor, collected from the stem cell graft. The clonotype comes from a human donor who donated a stem cell graft to a child with acute myeloid leukemia. CDR3 sequence reads: CASSQAVAAGGSEAFF. The DNA of the CDR3 is TGTGCCAGCAGCCAAGCGGTCGCCGCGGGTGGGTCTGAAGCTTTCTTT.